What follows describes a single TCR beta chain. The sample is drawn from a study of blood T cell repertoires in COVID-19. Study details: The study drew acute and convalescent COVID-19 samples from the United States, Italy and Spain.

As originally analysed: Reference gene primer amplification yielded estimated nucleated cell counts. Clones were read by immunoSEQ multiplex PCR, and TCRdb kept only the in-frame ones, dropping some. V, J and clone size were drawn from that table, and D and trimming were deduced from the DNA. Seen here are roughly 230,000 clones, approximately 80% observed once, and the top ten hold around 7%. The germline CDR1 and CDR2 sequences are LNHDA and SQIVND (reference sequence). The CDR3 covers 14 residues. Trimming cost V 7 bases and J 14 bases, with 21 bases left between them. This TCR derives from a woman aged 50 to 65 with acute or convalescent COVID-19. The specimen was peripheral blood. V is TRBV19 and J is TRBJ1-6; D is ambiguous. CDR3 sequence: CASTPPSRTISLHF. The CDR3 nucleotides are TGTGCCAGTACCCCCCCATCCCGCACAATATCCCTCCACTTT. Variable domain in full (rest from reference TRBV19 and TRBJ1-6): DGGITQSPKYLFRKEGQNVTLSCEQNLNHDAMYWYRQDPGQGLRLIYYSQIVNDFQKGDIAEGYSVSREKKESFPLTVTSAQKNPTAFYLCASTPPSRTISLHFGNGTRLTVT.